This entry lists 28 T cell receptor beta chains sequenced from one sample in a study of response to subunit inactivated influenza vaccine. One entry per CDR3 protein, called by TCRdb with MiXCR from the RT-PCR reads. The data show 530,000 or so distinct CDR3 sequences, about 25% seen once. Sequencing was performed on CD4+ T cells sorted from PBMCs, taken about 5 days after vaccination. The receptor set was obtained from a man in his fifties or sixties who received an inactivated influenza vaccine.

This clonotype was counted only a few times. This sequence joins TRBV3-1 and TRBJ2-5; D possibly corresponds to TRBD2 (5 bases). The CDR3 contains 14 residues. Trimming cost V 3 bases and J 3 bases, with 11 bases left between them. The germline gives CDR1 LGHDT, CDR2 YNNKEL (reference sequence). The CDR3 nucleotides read TGTGCCAGCAGCCAGGGCGGACTTAAAGAGACCCAGTACTTC. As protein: CASSQGGLKETQYF.

The CDR3, as DNA: TGTGCCAGCAGGAGCCCGGGACAGGGCGACTACGAGCAGTACTTC. Protein: CASRSPGQGDYEQYF. V and J are TRBV6-2 or TRBV6-3 and TRBJ2-7; 9 positions match TRBD1. The CDR3 is 15 residues long. The ends lost 6 bases at V and 3 bases at J; junction bases unmatched: 9. Germline CDR1 reads MNHEY; CDR2 reads SVGEGT.

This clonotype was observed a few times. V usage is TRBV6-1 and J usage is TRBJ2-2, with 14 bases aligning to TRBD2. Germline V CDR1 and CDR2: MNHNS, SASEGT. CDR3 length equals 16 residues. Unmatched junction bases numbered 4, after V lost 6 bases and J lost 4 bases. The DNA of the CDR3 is TGTGCCAGCAGAAAGGGACTAGCGGGAGTCACCGGGGAGCTGTTTTTT. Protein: CASRKGLAGVTGELFF.

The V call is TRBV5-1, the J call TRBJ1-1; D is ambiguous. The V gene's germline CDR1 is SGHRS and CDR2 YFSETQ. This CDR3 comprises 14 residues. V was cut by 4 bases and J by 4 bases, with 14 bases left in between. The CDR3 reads CASSAIGERTEAFF. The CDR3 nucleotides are TGCGCCAGCAGCGCCATTGGTGAGCGCACTGAAGCTTTCTTT.

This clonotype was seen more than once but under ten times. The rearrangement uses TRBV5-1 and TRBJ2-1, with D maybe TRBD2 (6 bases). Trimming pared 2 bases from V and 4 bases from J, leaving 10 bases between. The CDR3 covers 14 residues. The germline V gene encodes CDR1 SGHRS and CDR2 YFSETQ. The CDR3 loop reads CASSLTEGYNEQFF. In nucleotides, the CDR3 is TGCGCCAGCAGCTTAACGGAGGGGTACAATGAGCAGTTCTTC.

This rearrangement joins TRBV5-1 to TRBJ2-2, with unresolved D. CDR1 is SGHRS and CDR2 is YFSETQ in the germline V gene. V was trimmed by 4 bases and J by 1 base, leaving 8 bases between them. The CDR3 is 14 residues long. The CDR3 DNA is TGCGCCAGCAGCATCGACGGGAACACCGGGGAGCTGTTTTTT. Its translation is CASSIDGNTGELFF.

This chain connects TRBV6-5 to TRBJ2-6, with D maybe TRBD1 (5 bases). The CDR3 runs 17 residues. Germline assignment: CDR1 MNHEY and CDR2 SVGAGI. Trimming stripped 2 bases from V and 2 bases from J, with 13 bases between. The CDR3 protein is CASSYRPGKAGANVLTF. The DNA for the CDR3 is TGTGCCAGCAGTTACCGGCCAGGGAAGGCTGGGGCCAACGTCCTGACTTTC.

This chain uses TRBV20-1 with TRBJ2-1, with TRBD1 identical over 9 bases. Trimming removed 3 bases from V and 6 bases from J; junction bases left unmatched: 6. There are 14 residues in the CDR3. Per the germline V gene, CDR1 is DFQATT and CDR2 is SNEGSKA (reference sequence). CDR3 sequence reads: CSARTGTGLNEQFF. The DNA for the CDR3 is TGCAGTGCTAGGACCGGGACAGGGCTCAATGAGCAGTTCTTC.

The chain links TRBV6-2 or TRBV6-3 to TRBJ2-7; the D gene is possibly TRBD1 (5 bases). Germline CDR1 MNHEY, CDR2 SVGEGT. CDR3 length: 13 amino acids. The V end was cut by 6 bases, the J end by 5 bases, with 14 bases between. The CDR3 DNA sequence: TGTGCCAGCAGATCAAGGGGCCCCAACGAGCAGTACTTC. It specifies CASRSRGPNEQYF.

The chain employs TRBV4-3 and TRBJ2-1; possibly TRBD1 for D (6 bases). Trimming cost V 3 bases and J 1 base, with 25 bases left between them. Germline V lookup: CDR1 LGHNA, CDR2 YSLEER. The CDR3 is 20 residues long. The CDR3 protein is CASSQRGWQFRAGSYNEQFF. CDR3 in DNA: TGCGCCAGCAGCCAGAGGGGGTGGCAATTTAGGGCGGGTTCCTACAATGAGCAGTTCTTC.

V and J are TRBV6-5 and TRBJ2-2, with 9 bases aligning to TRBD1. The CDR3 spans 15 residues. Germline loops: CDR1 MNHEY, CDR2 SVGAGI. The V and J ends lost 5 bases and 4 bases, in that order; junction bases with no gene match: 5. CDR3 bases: TGTGCCAGCAGTCACCGGACAGGGGTCACCGGGGAGCTGTTTTTT. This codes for CASSHRTGVTGELFF.

The CDR3 nucleotides are TGCGCCAGCAGCTTGTCGGCTAGCGGGGGCTTTACCACAGATACGCAGTATTTT. Translating gives CASSLSASGGFTTDTQYF. The chain carries TRBV5-1 and TRBJ2-3, with 10 bases lining up with TRBD2. V shed 1 base, J shed 2 bases, and the junction held 10 bases outside the gene matches. Germline V gene data show CDR1 as SGHRS and CDR2 as YFSETQ. The CDR3 length is 18 residues.

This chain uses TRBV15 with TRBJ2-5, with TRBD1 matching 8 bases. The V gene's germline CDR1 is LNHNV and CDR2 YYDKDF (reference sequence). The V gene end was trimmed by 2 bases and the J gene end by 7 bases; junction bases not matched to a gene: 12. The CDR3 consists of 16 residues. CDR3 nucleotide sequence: TGTGCCACCAGCAGAATAAGTCCTGGGACAGGTGGGACCCAGTACTTC. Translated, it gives CATSRISPGTGGTQYF.

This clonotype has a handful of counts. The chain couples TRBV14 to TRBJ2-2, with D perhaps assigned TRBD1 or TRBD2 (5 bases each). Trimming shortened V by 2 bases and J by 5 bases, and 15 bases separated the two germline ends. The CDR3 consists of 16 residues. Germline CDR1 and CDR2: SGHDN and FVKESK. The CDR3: CASSQPRGRVTGELFF. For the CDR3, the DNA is TGTGCCAGCAGCCAACCGAGGGGCCGGGTAACCGGGGAGCTGTTTTTT.

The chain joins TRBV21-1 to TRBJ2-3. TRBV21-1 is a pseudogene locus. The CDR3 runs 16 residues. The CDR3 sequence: CASSIRTIRRADTQYF. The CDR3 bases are TGTGCCAGCAGCATCCGGACCATTAGAAGAGCAGATACGCAGTATTTT.

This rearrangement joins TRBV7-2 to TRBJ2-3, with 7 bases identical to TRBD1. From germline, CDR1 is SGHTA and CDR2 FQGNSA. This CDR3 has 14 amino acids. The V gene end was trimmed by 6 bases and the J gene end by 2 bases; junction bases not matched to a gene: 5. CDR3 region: CASRRDRATDTQYF. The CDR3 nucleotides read TGTGCCAGCAGGCGAGACAGGGCCACAGATACGCAGTATTTT.

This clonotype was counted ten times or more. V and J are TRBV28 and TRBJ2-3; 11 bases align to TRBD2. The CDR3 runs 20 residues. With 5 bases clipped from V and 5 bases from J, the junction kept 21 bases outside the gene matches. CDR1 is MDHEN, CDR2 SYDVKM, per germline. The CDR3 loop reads CASSANLPGLAAGRVDTQYF. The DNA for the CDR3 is TGTGCCAGCAGTGCCAACCTACCGGGACTAGCGGCCGGACGGGTAGATACGCAGTATTTT. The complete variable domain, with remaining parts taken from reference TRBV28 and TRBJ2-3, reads DVKVTQSSRYLVKRTGEKVFLECVQDMDHENMFWYRQDPGLGLRLIYFSYDVKMKEKGDIPEGYSVSREKKERFSLILESASTNQTSMYLCASSANLPGLAAGRVDTQYFGPGTRLTVL.

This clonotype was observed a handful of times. CDR3 loop: CASSVSGSAHYEQYF. The CDR3 DNA sequence: TGTGCCAGCAGCGTTAGCGGGAGTGCCCACTACGAGCAGTACTTC. V usage is TRBV7-2 and J usage is TRBJ2-7, with 9 nucleotides matching TRBD2. Trimming at V came to 5 bases and at J to 3 bases, leaving 8 bases not matched to a gene. CDR1 SGHTA and CDR2 FQGNSA come from the germline V gene. This CDR3 region has 15 residues.

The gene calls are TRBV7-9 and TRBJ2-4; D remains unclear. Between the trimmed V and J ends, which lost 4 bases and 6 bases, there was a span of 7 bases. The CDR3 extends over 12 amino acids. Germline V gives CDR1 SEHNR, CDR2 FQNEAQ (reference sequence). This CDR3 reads CASSSDTNIQYF. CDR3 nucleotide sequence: TGTGCCAGCAGCTCTGACACAAACATTCAGTACTTC.

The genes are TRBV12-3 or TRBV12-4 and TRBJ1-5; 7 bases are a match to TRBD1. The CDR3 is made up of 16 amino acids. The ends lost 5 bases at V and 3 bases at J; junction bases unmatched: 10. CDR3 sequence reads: CASSTGRTGSNQPQHF. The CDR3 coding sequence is TGTGCCAGCAGTACCGGGAGGACAGGCTCCAATCAGCCCCAGCATTTT.

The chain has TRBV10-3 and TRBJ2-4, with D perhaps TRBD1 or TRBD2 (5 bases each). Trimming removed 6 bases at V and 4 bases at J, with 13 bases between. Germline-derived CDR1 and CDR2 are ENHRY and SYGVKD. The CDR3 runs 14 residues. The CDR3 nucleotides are TGTGCCATCAGCCAACCGGGACGGAAAAACATTCAGTACTTC. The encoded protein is CAISQPGRKNIQYF.

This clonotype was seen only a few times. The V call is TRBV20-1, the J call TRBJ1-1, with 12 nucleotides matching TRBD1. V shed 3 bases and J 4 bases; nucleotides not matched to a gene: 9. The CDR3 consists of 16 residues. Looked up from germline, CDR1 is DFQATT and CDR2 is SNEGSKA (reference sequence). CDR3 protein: CSARRDRGRGGTEAFF. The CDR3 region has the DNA TGCAGTGCTAGGAGGGACAGGGGGCGGGGAGGCACTGAAGCTTTCTTT.

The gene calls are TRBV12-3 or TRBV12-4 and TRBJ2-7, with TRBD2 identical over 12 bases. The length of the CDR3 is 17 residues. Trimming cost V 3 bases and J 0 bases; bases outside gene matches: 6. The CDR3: CASSFASGRVSSYEQYF. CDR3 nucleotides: TGTGCCAGCAGTTTTGCTAGCGGGAGGGTTAGCTCCTACGAGCAGTACTTC.

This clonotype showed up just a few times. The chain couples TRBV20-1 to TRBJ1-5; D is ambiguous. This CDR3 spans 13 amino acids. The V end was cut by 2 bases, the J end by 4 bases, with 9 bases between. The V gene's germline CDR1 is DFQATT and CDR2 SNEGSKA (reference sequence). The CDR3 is CSARSILNQPQHF. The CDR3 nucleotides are TGCAGTGCTAGATCCATCCTTAATCAGCCCCAGCATTTT.

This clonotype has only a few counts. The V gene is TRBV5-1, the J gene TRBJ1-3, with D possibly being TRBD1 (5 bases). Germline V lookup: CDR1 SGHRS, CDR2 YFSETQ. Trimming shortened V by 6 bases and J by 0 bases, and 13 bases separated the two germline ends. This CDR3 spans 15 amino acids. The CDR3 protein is CASKGTPDSGNTIYF. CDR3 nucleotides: TGCGCCAGCAAAGGGACTCCCGACTCTGGAAACACCATATATTTT.

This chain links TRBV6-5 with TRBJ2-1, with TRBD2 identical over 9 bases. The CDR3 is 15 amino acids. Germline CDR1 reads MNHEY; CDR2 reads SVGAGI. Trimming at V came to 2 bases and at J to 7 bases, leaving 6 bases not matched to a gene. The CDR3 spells CASSYMRTSENEQFF. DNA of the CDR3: TGTGCCAGCAGTTACATGAGGACTAGCGAGAATGAGCAGTTCTTC.

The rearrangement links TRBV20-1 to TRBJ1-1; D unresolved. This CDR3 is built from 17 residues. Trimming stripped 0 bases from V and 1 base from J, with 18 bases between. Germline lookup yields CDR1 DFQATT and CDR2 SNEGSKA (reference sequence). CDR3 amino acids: CSARDLVASQQNTEAFF. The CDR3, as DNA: TGCAGTGCTAGAGATCTCGTGGCGTCGCAGCAGAACACTGAAGCTTTCTTT.

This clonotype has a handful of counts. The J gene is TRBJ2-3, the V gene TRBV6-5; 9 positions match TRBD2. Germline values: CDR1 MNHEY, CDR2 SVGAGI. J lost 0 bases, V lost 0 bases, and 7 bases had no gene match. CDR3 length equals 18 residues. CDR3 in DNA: TGTGCCAGCAGTTACTCGGGGGGACTAGCAACTAGCACAGATACGCAGTATTTT. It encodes CASSYSGGLATSTDTQYF.